This entry features one TCR beta chain sequence. Its specificity is not known. The same CDR3 can be traced to other DNA sequences in this sample. The study ran its PCR with 60 Vbeta and 13 Jbeta primers. The repertoire was sequenced with immunoSEQ multiplex PCR; TCRdb's copy has only in-frame clones and lacks some. In the table there are about 160,000 clones, about four fifths of which are singletons. This entry comes from a study of cytomegalovirus exposure and HLA in healthy donors. Points from the study as a whole: Sequencing depth across donors, presence/absence analyses assumed, was roughly uniform. TCR beta sequences reportedly predicted most subjects' HLA-A and HLA-B alleles accurately.

The germline V gene encodes CDR1 SGHRS and CDR2 YFSETQ. The CDR3 runs 14 residues. Unmatched junction bases numbered 4, after V lost 5 bases and J lost 3 bases. The chain combines TRBV5-1 with TRBJ2-1, with 8 bases identical to TRBD2. The sample taken for sequencing was PBMCs. The source is a girl aged 10 to 17 in good health and CMV-seropositive. CDR3 loop: CASSSAGGYNEQFF. For the CDR3, the DNA is TGCGCCAGCAGTTCCGCGGGAGGCTACAATGAGCAGTTCTTC.